This TCR beta chain was sequenced in a study of shared clonotypes between healthy human individuals. Positively selected for CCR7, the CD45RO-negative cells used as naive CD8 cells excluded terminally differentiated effector memory CD45RA+ cells. All donors were Caucasian adults living in Nashville, Tennessee. The CDR3 contains 17 residues. The ends were cut back, 5 bases at V and 8 bases at J, with 28 bases in the middle. Germline V gives CDR1 SQVTM, CDR2 ANQGSEA. Here immunoSEQ multiplex PCR was the method, and the copy in TCRdb shows in-frame clones only, minus some. The sample consists of nearly 2 million clones, roughly 94% of them appearing once.

V usage is TRBV29-1 and J usage is TRBJ2-1, with D possibly being TRBD2 (7 bases). The material sequenced was naive CD8+ T cells sorted from blood. The TCR comes from a man aged 18 to 35 in good health. The CDR3 loop is CSVWGGGTPLLADEQFF. CDR3 nucleotides: TGCAGCGTTTGGGGGGGCGGGACACCCCTGCTAGCAGATGAGCAGTTCTTC.